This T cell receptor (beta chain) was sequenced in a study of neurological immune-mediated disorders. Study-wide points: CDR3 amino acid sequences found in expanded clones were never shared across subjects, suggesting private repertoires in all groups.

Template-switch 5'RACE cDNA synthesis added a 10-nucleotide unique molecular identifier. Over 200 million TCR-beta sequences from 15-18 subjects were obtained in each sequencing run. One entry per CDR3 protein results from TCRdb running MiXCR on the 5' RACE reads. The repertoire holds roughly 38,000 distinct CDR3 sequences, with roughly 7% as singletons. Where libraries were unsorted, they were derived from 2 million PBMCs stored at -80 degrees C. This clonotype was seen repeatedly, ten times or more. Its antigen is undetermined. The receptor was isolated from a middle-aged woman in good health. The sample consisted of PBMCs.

CDR3 sequence: CASSYRDRGVYNEQFF. The CDR3 nucleotides read TGTGCCAGCAGTTACAGGGACAGGGGGGTATACAATGAGCAGTTCTTC. The chain combines TRBV6-2 or TRBV6-3 with TRBJ2-1; 11 bases are a match to TRBD1. Germline lookup yields CDR1 MNHEY and CDR2 SVGEGT. V was clipped by 2 bases and J by 4 bases; unmatched bases: 4. The CDR3 totals 16 residues.